This T cell receptor (beta chain) came from a study of T cells in localized non-small cell lung cancer. Study-level points and caveats: For the top 100 tumor clones, a median around 61 also appeared in adjacent lung.

About this clone: What it binds is unknown.

The table came from immunoSEQ multiplex PCR; TCRdb's copy has only in-frame clones and leaves some out. The sample shows just over 20,000 clones, 85% to 90% of them seen only once. The source material was PBMCs, sampled before any cancer treatment. The TCR sequence derives from a woman between 40 and 69 years old with stage II squamous cell lung carcinoma.

The CDR3 bases are TGTGCCTGGAGCCGACTAGCGGGAGGCGAGCAGTACTTC. Translated: CAWSRLAGGEQYF. The rearrangement links TRBV30 to TRBJ2-7, with 13 bases matching TRBD2. In germline, CDR1 is GTSNPN, CDR2 SVGIG (reference sequence). V lost 3 bases to trimming and J lost 6 bases; unmatched junction nucleotides: 2. This CDR3 comprises 13 residues.